These T cell receptor beta chains were read from a single sample in a study of cytomegalovirus exposure and HLA in healthy donors. The data were produced by immunoSEQ multiplex PCR, yet TCRdb's version contains in-frame clones alone and is incomplete. The table lists over 150,000 clones, approximately 88% of them singletons. The sample consisted of PBMCs. These TCRs come from a boy between 2 and 15 years old in good health and CMV-seronegative. The CDR3 runs from the conserved cysteine through the conserved F or W. The order of the fields is V gene, J gene, CDR3 protein.

>TRBV29-1|TRBJ2-3
CSVGLTGGDTQYF
>TRBV2|TRBJ2-3
CASSESGRDTQYF
>TRBV19|TRBJ2-4
CASSIAGGPNIQYF
>TRBV12-5|TRBJ2-7
CASGLRWEAGGSYEQYF
>TRBV4-1|TRBJ2-3
CASSRTGLAGSDTQYF
>TRBV11-2|TRBJ2-3
CASRVYRGTDTQYF
>TRBV19|TRBJ1-1
CASAQGGEAFF
>TRBV11-3|TRBJ1-1
CASSSNNRDRNTEAFF
>TRBV27|TRBJ2-3
CASSHYNTDTQYF
>TRBV9|TRBJ2-1
CASSVGSSRDNEQFF
>TRBV7-8|TRBJ1-2
CASSPRRTLNYGYTF
>TRBV6-5|TRBJ1-1
CASRLDRGNTEAFF
>TRBV4-1|TRBJ2-1
CASSQEGGGTNNEQFF
>TRBV4-2|TRBJ2-1
CASSPHFSSYNEQFF
>TRBV2|TRBJ2-1
CASSSRNSGTSYNEQFF
>TRBV4-1|TRBJ2-7
CASSLLAGGHSHEQYF
>TRBV5-5|TRBJ1-5
CASSLGGAGVRQPQHF
>TRBV30|TRBJ1-3
CAWSRRDRVLLAGNTIYF
>TRBV19|TRBJ2-3
CASSKPGLAGESDTQYF
>TRBV28|TRBJ1-1
CASSPTGGRRGAFF
>TRBV6-5|TRBJ2-7
CASSYSGGSYEQYF
>TRBV9|TRBJ2-1
CASSPGSYNEQFF
>TRBV7-9|TRBJ2-3
CASSWRDRGTDTQYF